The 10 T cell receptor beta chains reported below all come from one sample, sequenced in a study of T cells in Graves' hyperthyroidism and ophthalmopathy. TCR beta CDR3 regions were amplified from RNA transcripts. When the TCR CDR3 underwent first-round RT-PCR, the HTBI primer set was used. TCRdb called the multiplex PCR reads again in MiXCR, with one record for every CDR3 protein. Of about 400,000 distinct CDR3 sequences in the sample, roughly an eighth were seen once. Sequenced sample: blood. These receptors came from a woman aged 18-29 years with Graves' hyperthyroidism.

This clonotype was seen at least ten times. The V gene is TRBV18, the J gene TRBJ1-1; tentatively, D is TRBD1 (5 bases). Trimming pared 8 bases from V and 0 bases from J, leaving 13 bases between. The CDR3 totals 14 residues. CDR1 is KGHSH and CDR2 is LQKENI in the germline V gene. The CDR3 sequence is CASSPGTVNTEAFF. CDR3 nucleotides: TGTGCCAGCAGCCCTGGGACGGTGAACACTGAAGCTTTCTTT.

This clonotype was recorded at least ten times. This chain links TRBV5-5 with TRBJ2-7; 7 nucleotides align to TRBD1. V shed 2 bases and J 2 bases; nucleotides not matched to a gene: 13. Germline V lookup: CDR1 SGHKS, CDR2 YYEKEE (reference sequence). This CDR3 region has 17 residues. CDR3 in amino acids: CASSLIATWDSTYEQYF. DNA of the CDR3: TGTGCCAGCAGCTTAATTGCAACGTGGGACAGTACCTACGAGCAGTACTTC.

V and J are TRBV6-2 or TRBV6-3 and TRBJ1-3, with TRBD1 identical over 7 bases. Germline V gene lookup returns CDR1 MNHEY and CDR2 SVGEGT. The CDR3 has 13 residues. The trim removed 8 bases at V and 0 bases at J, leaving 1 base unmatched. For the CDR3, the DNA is TGTGCCAGCGGACAGGACTCTGGAAACACCATATATTTT. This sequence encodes CASGQDSGNTIYF.

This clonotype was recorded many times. The CDR3 region has the DNA TGTGCCAGCAGCAGAGAGGGAGCGGCTCAGCCCCAGCATTTT. Translated: CASSREGAAQPQHF. The chain carries TRBV11-2 and TRBJ1-5; D is uncertain. Germline V gene data show CDR1 as SGHAT and CDR2 as FQNNGV. CDR3 size: 14 residues. V gave up 5 bases and J gave up 6 bases, with 14 bases separating them. Full variable domain (outside the CDR3, taken from reference TRBV11-2 and TRBJ1-5): EAGVAQSPRYKIIEKRQSVAFWCNPISGHATLYWYQQILGQGPKLLIQFQNNGVVDDSQLPKDRFSAERLKGVDSTLKIQPAKLEDSAVYLCASSREGAAQPQHFGDGTRLSIL.

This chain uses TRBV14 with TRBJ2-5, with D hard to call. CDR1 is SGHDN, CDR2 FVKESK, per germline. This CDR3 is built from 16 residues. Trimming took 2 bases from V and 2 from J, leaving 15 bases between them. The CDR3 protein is CASSQPYRASQETQYF. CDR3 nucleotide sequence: TGTGCCAGCAGCCAACCATATCGGGCCAGTCAAGAGACCCAGTACTTC.

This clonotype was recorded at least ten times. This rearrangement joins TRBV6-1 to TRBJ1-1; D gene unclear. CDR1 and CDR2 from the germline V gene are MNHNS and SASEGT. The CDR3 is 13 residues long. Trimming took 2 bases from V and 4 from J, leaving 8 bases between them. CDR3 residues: CASSEPRGTEAFF. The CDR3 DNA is TGTGCCAGCAGTGAACCTCGGGGCACTGAAGCTTTCTTT.

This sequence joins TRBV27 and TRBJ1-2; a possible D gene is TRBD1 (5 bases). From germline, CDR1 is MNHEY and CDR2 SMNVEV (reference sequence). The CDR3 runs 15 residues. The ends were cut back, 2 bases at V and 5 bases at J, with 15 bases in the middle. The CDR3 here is CASSLKGASLYGYTF. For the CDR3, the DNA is TGTGCCAGCAGTTTAAAAGGGGCCAGCTTATATGGCTACACCTTC.

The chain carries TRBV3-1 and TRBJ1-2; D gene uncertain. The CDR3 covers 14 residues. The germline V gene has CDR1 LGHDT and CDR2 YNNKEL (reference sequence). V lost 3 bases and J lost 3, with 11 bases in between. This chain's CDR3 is CASSHWTRHYGYTF. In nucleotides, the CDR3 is TGTGCCAGCAGCCACTGGACGCGTCACTATGGCTACACCTTC.

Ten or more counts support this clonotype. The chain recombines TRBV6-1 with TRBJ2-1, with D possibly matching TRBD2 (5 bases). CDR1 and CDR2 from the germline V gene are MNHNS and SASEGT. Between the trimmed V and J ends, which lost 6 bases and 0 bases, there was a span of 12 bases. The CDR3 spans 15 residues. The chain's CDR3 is CASRVSVSSYNEQFF. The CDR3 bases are TGTGCCAGCAGGGTTAGCGTGAGCTCCTACAATGAGCAGTTCTTC.

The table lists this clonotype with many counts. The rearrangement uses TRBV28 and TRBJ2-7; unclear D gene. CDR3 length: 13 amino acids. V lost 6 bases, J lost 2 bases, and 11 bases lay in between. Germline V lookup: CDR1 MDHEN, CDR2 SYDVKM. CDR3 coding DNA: TGTGCCAGCAGGACCAGTGGACCCTACGAGCAGTACTTC. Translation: CASRTSGPYEQYF.